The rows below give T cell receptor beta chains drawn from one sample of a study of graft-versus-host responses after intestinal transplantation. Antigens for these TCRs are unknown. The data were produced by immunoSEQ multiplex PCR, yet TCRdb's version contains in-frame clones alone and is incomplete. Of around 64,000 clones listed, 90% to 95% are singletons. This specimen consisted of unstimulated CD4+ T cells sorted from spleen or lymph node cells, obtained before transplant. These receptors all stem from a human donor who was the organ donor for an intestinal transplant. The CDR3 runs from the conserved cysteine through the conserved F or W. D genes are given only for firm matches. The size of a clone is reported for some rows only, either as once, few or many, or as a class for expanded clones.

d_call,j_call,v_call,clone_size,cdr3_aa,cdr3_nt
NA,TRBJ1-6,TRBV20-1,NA,CSASQDSPLHF,TGCAGTGCTAGTCAGGATTCACCCCTCCACTTT
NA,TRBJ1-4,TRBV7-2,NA,CASSWGMGEKLFF,TGTGCCAGCAGCTGGGGGATGGGCGAAAAACTGTTTTTT
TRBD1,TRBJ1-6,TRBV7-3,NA,CASSRTGGNSPLHF,TGTGCCAGCAGCCGGACAGGGGGAAATTCACCCCTCCACTTT
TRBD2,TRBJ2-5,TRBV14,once,CASRKSGGPWGTQYF,TGTGCCAGCAGAAAGAGCGGGGGGCCCTGGGGGACCCAGTACTTC
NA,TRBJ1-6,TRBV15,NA,CATSRRGSYNSPLHF,TGTGCCACCAGCAGGAGGGGCTCCTATAATTCACCCCTCCACTTT
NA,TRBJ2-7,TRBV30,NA,CAWSGDLGVYEQYF,TGTGCCTGGAGTGGGGACTTAGGGGTCTACGAGCAGTACTTC
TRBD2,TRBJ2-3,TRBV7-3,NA,CASSPSGVSTDTQYF,TGTGCCAGCAGCCCAAGCGGGGTTAGCACAGATACGCAGTATTTT
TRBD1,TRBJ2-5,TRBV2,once,CASRSTGTGEETQYF,TGTGCCAGCAGAAGCACCGGGACAGGGGAAGAGACCCAGTACTTC
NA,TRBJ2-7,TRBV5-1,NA,CASKTDSSYEQYF,TGCGCCAGCAAGACAGACAGCTCCTACGAGCAGTACTTC
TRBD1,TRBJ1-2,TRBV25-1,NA,CASSDWDRGAYGYTF,TGTGCCAGCAGTGACTGGGACAGGGGCGCTTATGGCTACACCTTC
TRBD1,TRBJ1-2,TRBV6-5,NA,CASSRTGNYGYTF,TGTGCCAGCAGTAGGACAGGGAACTATGGCTACACCTTC
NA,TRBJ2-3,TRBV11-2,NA,CASSLKLTGLITDTQYF,TGTGCCAGCAGCTTAAAGTTGACGGGACTTATCACAGATACGCAGTATTTT
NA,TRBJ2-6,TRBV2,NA,CASTGGANVLTF,TGTGCCAGCACGGGTGGGGCCAACGTCCTGACTTTC
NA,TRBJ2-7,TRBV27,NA,CASSPKRPAQGEQYF,TGTGCCAGCAGCCCAAAACGACCAGCACAGGGCGAGCAGTACTTC
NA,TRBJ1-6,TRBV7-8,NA,CASSSIPFSPLHF,TGTGCCAGCAGCTCCATTCCTTTTTCACCCCTCCACTTT
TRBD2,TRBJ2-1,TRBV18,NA,CASSPLLGTSGHEQFF,TGTGCCAGCTCGCCCCTCTTGGGGACTAGCGGGCATGAGCAGTTCTTC
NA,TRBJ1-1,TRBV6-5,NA,CASKGGPEAFF,TGTGCCAGCAAGGGCGGACCTGAAGCTTTCTTT
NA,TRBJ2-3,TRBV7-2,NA,CASGSLRGGDTQYF,TGTGCCAGCGGTAGTCTCAGGGGCGGAGATACGCAGTATTTT
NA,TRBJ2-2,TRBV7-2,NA,CASRGTAGALAGELFF,TGTGCCAGCAGGGGGACAGCGGGTGCCTTGGCCGGGGAGCTGTTTTTT
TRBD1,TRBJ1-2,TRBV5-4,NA,CASSFPDRSNYGYTF,TGTGCCAGCAGCTTCCCGGACAGGTCTAACTATGGCTACACCTTC
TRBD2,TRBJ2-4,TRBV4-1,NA,CASSLWTSGGAGQNIQYF,TGCGCCAGCAGCCTCTGGACTAGCGGGGGGGCCGGTCAAAACATTCAGTACTTC
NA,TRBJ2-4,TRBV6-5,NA,CASSSTLGAPNIQYF,TGTGCCAGCAGTTCCACCTTGGGGGCTCCAAACATTCAGTACTTC
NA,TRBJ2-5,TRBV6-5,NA,CASNTGGWTQYF,TGTGCCAGCAACACTGGGGGGTGGACCCAGTACTTC
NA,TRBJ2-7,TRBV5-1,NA,CASSLSGGSALNYEQYF,TGCGCCAGCAGCCTTAGTGGCGGGTCCGCCCTAAACTACGAGCAGTACTTC
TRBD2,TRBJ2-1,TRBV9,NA,CASSVGPRAGGRNEQFF,TGTGCCAGCAGCGTAGGACCTCGAGCGGGGGGGCGAAATGAGCAGTTCTTC
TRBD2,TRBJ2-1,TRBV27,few,CASRNTGLADKYNEQFF,TGTGCCAGCAGAAACACTGGACTAGCGGACAAGTACAATGAGCAGTTCTTC
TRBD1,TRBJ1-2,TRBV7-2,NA,CASSPSLGYRGPNYGYTF,TGTGCCAGCAGCCCCAGCCTCGGTTACAGGGGCCCAAACTATGGCTACACCTTC
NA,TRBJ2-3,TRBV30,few,CACTDWSTDTQYF,TGTGCCTGCACCGACTGGAGCACAGATACGCAGTATTTT
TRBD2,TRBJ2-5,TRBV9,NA,CASSVFGGGFQETQYF,TGTGCCAGCAGCGTATTTGGCGGGGGATTTCAAGAGACCCAGTACTTC
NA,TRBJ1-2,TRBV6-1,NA,CASSDRPGVRANYGYTF,TGTGCCAGCAGTGATAGGCCAGGGGTCAGAGCTAACTATGGCTACACCTTC
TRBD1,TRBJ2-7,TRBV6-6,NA,CASSYSGGSSYEQYF,TGTGCCAGCAGTTACTCAGGGGGCTCTAGTTACGAGCAGTACTTC
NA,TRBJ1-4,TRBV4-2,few,CASSHRSSGTEHEKLFF,TGTGCCAGCAGCCACCGTTCTAGTGGGACGGAGCATGAAAAACTGTTTTTT
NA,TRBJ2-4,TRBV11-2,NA,CASSFLMGVKNIQYF,TGTGCCAGCAGCTTTTTGATGGGAGTCAAAAACATTCAGTACTTC
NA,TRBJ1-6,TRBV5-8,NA,CASTYTLYNSPLHF,TGTGCCAGCACCTACACCCTCTATAATTCACCCCTCCACTTT
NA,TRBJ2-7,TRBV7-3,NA,CASSLKGARANSYEQYF,TGTGCCAGCAGCTTGAAAGGTGCCAGGGCTAACTCCTACGAGCAGTACTTC
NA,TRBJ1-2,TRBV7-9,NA,CASSLAVVGNYGYTF,TGTGCCAGCAGCTTAGCCGTGGTTGGCAACTATGGCTACACCTTC
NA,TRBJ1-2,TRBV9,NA,CASSVVDNLSLNYGYTF,TGTGCCAGCAGCGTAGTGGACAACTTATCCCTAAACTATGGCTACACCTTC
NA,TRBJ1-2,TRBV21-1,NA,CASSEVRGRGYTF,TGTGCCAGCAGCGAAGTGAGGGGGCGTGGCTACACCTTC
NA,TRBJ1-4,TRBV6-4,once,CASSDSIGGKLFF,TGTGCCAGCAGTGACTCGATAGGAGGAAAACTGTTTTTT
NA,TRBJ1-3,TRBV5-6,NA,CASSLGQFGNTIYF,TGTGCCAGCAGCTTAGGCCAGTTCGGCAACACCATATATTTT
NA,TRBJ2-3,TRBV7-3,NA,CASSLKGGPDTQYF,TGTGCCAGCAGCTTAAAAGGGGGGCCAGATACGCAGTATTTT
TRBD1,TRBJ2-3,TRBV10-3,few,CAISDPGQGASDTQYF,TGTGCCATCAGTGACCCGGGACAGGGGGCTTCAGATACGCAGTATTTT
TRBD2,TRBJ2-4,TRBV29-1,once,CSVETGRDGIQYF,TGCAGCGTTGAGACGGGGAGGGATGGCATTCAGTACTTC
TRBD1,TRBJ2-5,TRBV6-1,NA,CASSSTGARETQYF,TGTGCCAGCAGTTCAACAGGGGCCCGGGAGACCCAGTACTTC
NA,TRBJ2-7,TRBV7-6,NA,CASSLAGGSYEQYF,TGTGCCAGCAGCTTAGCGGGGGGCTCCTACGAGCAGTACTTC
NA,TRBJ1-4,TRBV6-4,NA,CAIRRGNHKKLFF,TGTGCCATCAGGAGAGGGAATCATAAAAAACTGTTTTTT
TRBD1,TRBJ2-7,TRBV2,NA,CASSGGQGSYEQYF,TGTGCCAGCAGTGGGGGACAGGGGTCCTACGAGCAGTACTTC
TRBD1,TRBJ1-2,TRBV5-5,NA,CASSKGQGEPVAGYTF,TGTGCCAGCAGCAAGGGACAGGGGGAGCCTGTCGCTGGCTACACCTTC
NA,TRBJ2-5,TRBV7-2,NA,CASSSPPFWGGPSETQYF,TGTGCCAGCAGCTCGCCCCCTTTTTGGGGGGGCCCTTCAGAGACCCAGTACTTC
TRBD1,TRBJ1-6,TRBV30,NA,CAWSFVGKNDQGVSPSHSPLHF,TGTGCCTGGAGTTTTGTAGGGAAAAACGACCAGGGGGTCTCCCCTTCGCATTCACCCCTCCACTTT
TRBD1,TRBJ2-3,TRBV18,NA,CASSRGDRRTDTQYF,TGTGCCAGCTCACGTGGGGACAGACGCACAGATACGCAGTATTTT
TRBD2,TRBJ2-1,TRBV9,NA,CASSVVERGPYNEQFF,TGTGCCAGCAGCGTAGTTGAGCGGGGGCCCTACAATGAGCAGTTCTTC
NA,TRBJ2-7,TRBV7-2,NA,CASSLRSVGFEQYF,TGTGCCAGCAGCTTAAGGTCAGTCGGTTTCGAGCAGTACTTC
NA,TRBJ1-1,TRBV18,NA,CASSPLFSGLNTEAFF,TGTGCCAGCTCACCTTTATTCTCAGGGCTGAACACTGAAGCTTTCTTT
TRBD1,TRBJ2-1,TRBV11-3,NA,CASSLGGTGSYNEQFF,TGTGCCAGCAGCTTAGGAGGGACAGGCTCCTACAATGAGCAGTTCTTC
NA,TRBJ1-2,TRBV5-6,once,CASSEQLGQGLGYTF,TGTGCCAGCAGCGAGCAACTGGGCCAGGGCCTTGGCTACACCTTC
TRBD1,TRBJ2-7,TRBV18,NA,CASSPLTGLSFYEQYF,TGTGCCAGCTCACCTTTGACAGGGTTATCCTTCTACGAGCAGTACTTC
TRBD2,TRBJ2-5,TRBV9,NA,CASSVASGGQETQYF,TGTGCCAGCAGCGTAGCTAGCGGGGGCCAAGAGACCCAGTACTTC